This T cell receptor (beta chain) comes out of a study of identical twins. Findings and caveats of the study: Cord blood beta clonotypes present at high abundance carried fewer insertions; no such pattern appeared in memory repertoires.

Each CDR3 protein is one row after TCRdb ran MiXCR on the 5' RACE reads. The sample carries 400,000 to 500,000 distinct CDR3 sequences, under 20% recorded once. V lost 4 bases and J 3 bases, leaving 13 bases between the germline ends. Germline CDR1 reads DFQATT; CDR2 reads SNEGSKA (reference sequence). CDR3 size: 13 residues. As concerns this clonotype: Its target is not known.

This receptor was identified in a man aged 45-60 years in good health. The rearrangement uses TRBV20-1 and TRBJ2-7, with D tentatively TRBD1 (6 bases). The sequenced sample consisted of naive T cells sorted from blood. CDR3 in DNA: TGCAGTGCTAAAGAGGACAGTTACTACGAGCAGTACTTC. This sequence encodes CSAKEDSYYEQYF.